This TCR beta chain was documented in a study of blood T cell repertoires in COVID-19. About the study: Nucleic acid was either cDNA or gDNA, and it came from T cells, B-cell-depleted T cells, or PBMCs.

Original data processing: Cell counts per sample came from amplifying reference gene primers. This table comes from immunoSEQ multiplex PCR, and its TCRdb copy is limited to in-frame clones, with some not included. That table gives V, J and clone size, and the DNA gave D and trimming. The repertoire holds 90,000 to 110,000 clones, roughly 80% seen once, with about 4.5% in the top ten. This CDR3 has 15 residues. V was pared by 0 bases and J by 5 bases, with 5 bases of the junction left unmatched. The source of this sequence is a human donor in a cohort sampled during active or convalescent COVID-19. Sequences were obtained from peripheral blood. This rearrangement joins TRBV23-1 to TRBJ2-5; the match to TRBD1 covers 8 bases. TRBV23-1 is an open reading frame, and its role is uncertain. CDR3 in DNA: TGCGCCAGCAGTCAATCAGACAGGGGATCGGAGACCCAGTACTTC. This translates into CASSQSDRGSETQYF.